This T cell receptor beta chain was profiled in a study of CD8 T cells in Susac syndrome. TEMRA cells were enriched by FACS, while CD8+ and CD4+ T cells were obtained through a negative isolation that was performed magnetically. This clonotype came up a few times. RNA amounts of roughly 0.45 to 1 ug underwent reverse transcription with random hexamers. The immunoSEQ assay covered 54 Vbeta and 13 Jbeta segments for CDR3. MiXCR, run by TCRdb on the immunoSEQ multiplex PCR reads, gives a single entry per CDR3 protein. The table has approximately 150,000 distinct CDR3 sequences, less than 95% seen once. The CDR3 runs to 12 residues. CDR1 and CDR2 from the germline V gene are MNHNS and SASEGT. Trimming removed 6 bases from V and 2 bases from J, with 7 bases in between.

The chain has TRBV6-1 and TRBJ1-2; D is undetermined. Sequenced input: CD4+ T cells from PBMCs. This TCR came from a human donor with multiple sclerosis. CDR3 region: CASREKNYGYTF. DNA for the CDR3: TGTGCCAGCAGGGAGAAAAACTATGGCTACACCTTC.